The sequence of this T cell receptor beta chain was determined in a study of blood T cells in healthy people across ages. The sample holds a few counts of this clonotype. The antigen is not known. A second PCR, run for about 7 to 11 cycles, used a sample-barcoded 5' primer plus a J-beta primer mix. Each cDNA molecule was tagged by a template-switch adaptor with 12 random nucleotides. TCRdb recomputed calls from the 5' RACE reads with MiXCR, one row per CDR3 protein. Seen here are some 700,000 distinct CDR3 sequences, about a fifth observed once, and the top ten hold 22%. The CDR3 consists of 15 residues. Germline V gene lookup returns CDR1 DFQATT and CDR2 SNEGSKA (reference sequence). V trimming: 5 bases; J trimming: 2 bases; junction bases outside the gene matches: 8. Broader study findings: Because donor CMV status was unknown, expanded clonotype changes were possibly confounded.

The sequencing input was blood. This chain connects TRBV20-1 to TRBJ2-3; 9 bases agree with TRBD2. The receptor's source is a man aged 65-85 years in good health. CDR3 protein: CSARRLAENTDTQYF. The DNA for the CDR3 is TGCAGTGCTCGCCGACTAGCGGAAAACACAGATACGCAGTATTTT.